This TCR beta chain is from a study of identical twins. Germline loops: CDR1 SGHTA, CDR2 FQGNSA. CDR3 length: 15 amino acids. J lost 0 bases, V lost 6 bases, and 8 bases had no gene match. This clonotype has more than one count but fewer than ten. Template switching added a universal primer site, and cDNA bore unique molecular identifiers. One entry per CDR3 protein, called by TCRdb with MiXCR from the 5' RACE reads. The sample records 450,000 or so distinct CDR3 sequences, around 18% being singletons. This TCR derives from a man aged 50 to 59 in good health. The source material was naive T cells sorted from blood. The V gene is TRBV7-2, the J gene TRBJ2-7, with TRBD2 matching over 7 bases. CDR3: CASSFSLAGSYEQYF. The CDR3 bases are TGTGCCAGCAGTTTCTCCTTAGCGGGCTCCTACGAGCAGTACTTC.